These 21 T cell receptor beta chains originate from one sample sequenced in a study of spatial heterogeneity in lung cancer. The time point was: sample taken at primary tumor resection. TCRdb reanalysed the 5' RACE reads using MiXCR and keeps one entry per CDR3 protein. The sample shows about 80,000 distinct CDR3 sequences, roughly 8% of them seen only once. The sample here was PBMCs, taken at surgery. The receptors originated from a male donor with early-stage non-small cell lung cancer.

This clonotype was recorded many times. Here the CDR3 reads CASRNSLYEQYF. CDR3 DNA sequence: TGCGCCAGCAGGAACAGCCTCTACGAGCAGTACTTC. The chain couples TRBV5-1 to TRBJ2-7; D is unresolved. The V gene lost 5 bases and the J gene lost 3 bases, with 9 bases spanning the gap. This CDR3 spans 12 amino acids. Per the germline V gene, CDR1 is SGHRS and CDR2 is YFSETQ. Full variable domain (remainder filled in from reference TRBV5-1 and TRBJ2-7): KAGVTQTPRYLIKTRGQQVTLSCSPISGHRSVSWYQQTPGQGLQFLFEYFSETQRNKGNFPGRFSGRQFSNSRSEMNVSTLELGDSALYLCASRNSLYEQYFGPGTRLTVT.

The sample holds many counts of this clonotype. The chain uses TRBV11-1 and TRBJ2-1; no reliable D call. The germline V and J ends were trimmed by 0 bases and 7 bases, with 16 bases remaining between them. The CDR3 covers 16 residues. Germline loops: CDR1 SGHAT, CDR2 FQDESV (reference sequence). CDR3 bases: TGTGCCAGCAGCTTAGCGAGCCCCTATCTGTGGAATGAGCAGTTCTTC. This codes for CASSLASPYLWNEQFF.

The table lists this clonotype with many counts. DNA of the CDR3: TGCAGCGCCCTTCCCCATTACCCCGGCACTGAAGCTTTCTTT. Translated, it gives CSALPHYPGTEAFF. V usage is TRBV29-1 and J usage is TRBJ1-1; D call uncertain. Per the germline V gene, CDR1 is SQVTM and CDR2 is ANQGSEA. The CDR3 consists of 14 residues. Trimming shortened V by 7 bases and J by 4 bases, and 19 bases separated the two germline ends.

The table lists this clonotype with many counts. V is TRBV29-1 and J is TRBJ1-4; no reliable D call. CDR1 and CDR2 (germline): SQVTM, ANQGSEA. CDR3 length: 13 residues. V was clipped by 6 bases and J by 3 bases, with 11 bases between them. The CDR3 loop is CSVVDGSNEKLFF. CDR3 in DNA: TGCAGCGTCGTAGATGGGTCTAATGAAAAACTGTTTTTT.

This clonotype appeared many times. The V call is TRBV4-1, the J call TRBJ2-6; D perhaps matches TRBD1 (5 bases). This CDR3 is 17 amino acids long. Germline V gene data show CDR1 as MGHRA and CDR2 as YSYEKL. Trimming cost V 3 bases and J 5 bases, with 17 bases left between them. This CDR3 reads CASSQGQLVVRANVLTF. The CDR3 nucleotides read TGCGCCAGCAGCCAGGGGCAGCTGGTCGTCCGGGCCAACGTCCTGACTTTC.

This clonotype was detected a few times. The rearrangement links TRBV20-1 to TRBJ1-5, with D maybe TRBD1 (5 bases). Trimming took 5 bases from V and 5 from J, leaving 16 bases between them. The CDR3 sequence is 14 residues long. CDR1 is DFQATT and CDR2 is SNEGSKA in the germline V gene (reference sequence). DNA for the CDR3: TGCAGTGCTTCTCGGGGCGTCTCCGATCAGCCCCAGCATTTT. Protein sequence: CSASRGVSDQPQHF.

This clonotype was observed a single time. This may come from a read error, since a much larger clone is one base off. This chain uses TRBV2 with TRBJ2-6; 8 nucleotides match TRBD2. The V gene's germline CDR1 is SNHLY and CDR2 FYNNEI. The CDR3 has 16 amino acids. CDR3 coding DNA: TGTACCCGCGGGGGGACAACTAAGTCCGGGGCCAACGTCCTGACTTTC. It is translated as CTRGGTTKSGANVLTF.

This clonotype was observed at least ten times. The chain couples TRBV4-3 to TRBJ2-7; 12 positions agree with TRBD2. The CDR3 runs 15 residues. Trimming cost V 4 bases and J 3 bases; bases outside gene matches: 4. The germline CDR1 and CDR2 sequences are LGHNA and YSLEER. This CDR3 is CASSPLAGGLYEQYF. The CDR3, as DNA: TGCGCCAGCAGCCCGCTAGCGGGAGGGCTCTACGAGCAGTACTTC.

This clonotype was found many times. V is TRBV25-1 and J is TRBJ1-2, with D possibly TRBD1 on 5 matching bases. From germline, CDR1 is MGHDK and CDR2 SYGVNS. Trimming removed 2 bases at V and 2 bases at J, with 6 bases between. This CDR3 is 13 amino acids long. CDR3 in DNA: TGTGCCAGCAGTGAACAGGGCAACTATGGCTACACCTTC. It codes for CASSEQGNYGYTF.

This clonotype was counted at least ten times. The CDR3 DNA reads as TGTGCCAGCACTCGACTAGCGGGCCCCACCGGGGAGCTGTTTTTT. Translating gives CASTRLAGPTGELFF. The J gene is TRBJ2-2, the V gene TRBV2; 10 bases are a match to TRBD2. V lost 7 bases, J lost 4 bases, and 6 bases stayed unmatched. The CDR3 has 15 amino acids. Germline V gene lookup returns CDR1 SNHLY and CDR2 FYNNEI.

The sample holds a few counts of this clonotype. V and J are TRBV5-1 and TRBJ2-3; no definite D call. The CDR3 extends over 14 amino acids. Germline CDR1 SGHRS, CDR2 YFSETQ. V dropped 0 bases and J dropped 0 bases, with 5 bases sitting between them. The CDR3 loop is CASSLGGSTDTQYF. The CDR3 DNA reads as TGCGCCAGCAGCTTGGGAGGTAGCACAGATACGCAGTATTTT.

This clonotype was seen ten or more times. As DNA, the CDR3 is TGTGCCAGCAGCCGGACCGTCAGCTCCTACGAGCAGTACTTC. As protein: CASSRTVSSYEQYF. The rearrangement links TRBV3-1 to TRBJ2-7, with D hard to call. The CDR3 consists of 14 residues. Germline loops: CDR1 LGHDT, CDR2 YNNKEL (reference sequence). Deletions cut 4 bases from V and 0 bases from J, with 10 bases between.

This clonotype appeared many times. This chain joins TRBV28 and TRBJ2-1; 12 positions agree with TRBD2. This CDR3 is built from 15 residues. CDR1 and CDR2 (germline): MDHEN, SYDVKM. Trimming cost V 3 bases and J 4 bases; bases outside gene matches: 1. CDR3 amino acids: CASSLGTSGYNEQFF. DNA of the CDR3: TGTGCCAGCAGTTTGGGGACTAGCGGGTACAATGAGCAGTTCTTC. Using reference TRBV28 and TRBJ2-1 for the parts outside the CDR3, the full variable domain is DVKVTQSSRYLVKRTGEKVFLECVQDMDHENMFWYRQDPGLGLRLIYFSYDVKMKEKGDIPEGYSVSREKKERFSLILESASTNQTSMYLCASSLGTSGYNEQFFGPGTRLTVL.

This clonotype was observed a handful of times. CDR3 DNA sequence: TGTGCCAGCAGCATTCTCTACCGACAGGGGGAGGTGAACACTGAAGCTTTCTTT. Translation: CASSILYRQGEVNTEAFF. The rearrangement uses TRBV27 and TRBJ1-1, with 9 bases that match TRBD1. Unmatched junction bases numbered 14, after V lost 6 bases and J lost 0 bases. CDR1 is MNHEY and CDR2 is SMNVEV in the germline V gene (reference sequence). This CDR3 has 18 amino acids.

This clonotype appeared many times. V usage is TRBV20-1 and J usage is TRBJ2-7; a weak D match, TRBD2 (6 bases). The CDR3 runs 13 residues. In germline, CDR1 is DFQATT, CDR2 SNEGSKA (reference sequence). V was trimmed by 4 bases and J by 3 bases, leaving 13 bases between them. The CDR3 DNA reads TGCAGTGCTACGGCCATGGGGGGCTACGAGCAGTACTTC. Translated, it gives CSATAMGGYEQYF.

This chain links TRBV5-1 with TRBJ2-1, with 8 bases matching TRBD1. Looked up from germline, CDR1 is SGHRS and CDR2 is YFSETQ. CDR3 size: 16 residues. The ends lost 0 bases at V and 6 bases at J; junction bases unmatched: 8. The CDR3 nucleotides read TGCGCCAGCAGCTTGGTTGGACAGGGCCCGATCAATGAGCAGTTCTTC. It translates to CASSLVGQGPINEQFF.

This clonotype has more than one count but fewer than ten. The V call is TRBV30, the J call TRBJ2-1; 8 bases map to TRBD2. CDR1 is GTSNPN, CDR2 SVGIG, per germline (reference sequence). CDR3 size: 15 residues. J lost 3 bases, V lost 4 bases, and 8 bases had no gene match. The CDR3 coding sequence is TGTGCCTGGATTCCCACTAGCGGCGTCTACAATGAGCAGTTCTTC. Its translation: CAWIPTSGVYNEQFF. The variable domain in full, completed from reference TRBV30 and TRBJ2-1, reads SQTIHQWPATLVQPVGSPLSLECTVEGTSNPNLYWYRQAAGRGLQLLFYSVGIGQISSEVPQNLSASRPQDRQFILSSKKLLLSDSGFYLCAWIPTSGVYNEQFFGPGTRLTVL.

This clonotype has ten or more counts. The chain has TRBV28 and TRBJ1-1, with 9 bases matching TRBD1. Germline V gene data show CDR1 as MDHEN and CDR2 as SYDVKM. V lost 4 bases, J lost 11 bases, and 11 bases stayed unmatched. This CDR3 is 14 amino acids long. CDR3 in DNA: TGTGCCAGCAGTTCTCCAGGGACAGGGAGAATCGCTTTCTTT. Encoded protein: CASSSPGTGRIAFF.

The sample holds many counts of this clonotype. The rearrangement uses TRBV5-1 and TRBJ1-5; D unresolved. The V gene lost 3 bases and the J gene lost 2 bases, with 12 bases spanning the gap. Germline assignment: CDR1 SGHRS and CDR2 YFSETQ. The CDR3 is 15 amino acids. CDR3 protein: CASSWPRGGNQPQHF. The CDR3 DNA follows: TGCGCCAGCAGCTGGCCCCGGGGAGGCAATCAGCCCCAGCATTTT.

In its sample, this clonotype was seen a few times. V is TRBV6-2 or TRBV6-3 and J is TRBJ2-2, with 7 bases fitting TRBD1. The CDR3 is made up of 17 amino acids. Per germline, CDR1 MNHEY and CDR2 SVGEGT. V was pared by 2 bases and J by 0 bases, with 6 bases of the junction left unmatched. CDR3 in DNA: TGTGCCAGCAGTTACAGCACAGGGGATACGAACACCGGGGAGCTGTTTTTT. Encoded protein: CASSYSTGDTNTGELFF.

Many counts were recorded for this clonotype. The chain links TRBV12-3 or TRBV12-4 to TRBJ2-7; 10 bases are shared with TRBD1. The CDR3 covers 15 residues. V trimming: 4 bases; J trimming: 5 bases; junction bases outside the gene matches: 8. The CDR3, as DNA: TGTGCCAGCAGTTCCTGGGACAGGGGTGTGGACGAGCAGTACTTC. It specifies CASSSWDRGVDEQYF.